This T cell receptor (beta chain) was recorded in a study of T cells in Graves' hyperthyroidism and ophthalmopathy. RNA transcripts were the template for amplifying TCR beta CDR3 regions. Initially, a first-round RT-PCR of the TCR CDR3 employed the HTBI primer set. Each CDR3 protein is one row after TCRdb ran MiXCR on the multiplex PCR reads. This sample has 600,000 or so distinct CDR3 sequences; approximately 14% occur once, and the top ten carry approximately 6.4%. Pregnant or lactating patients were excluded, as were those with uncontrolled infection or other autoimmune disease. Source material for PBMCs was over 7.5 ml fresh peripheral blood. CDR3 length: 15 residues. The germline V gene has CDR1 DFQATT and CDR2 SNEGSKA (reference sequence). V lost 2 bases and J lost 0; bases outside the gene matches: 3.

This TCR was sampled from a woman between 18 and 30 years old with Graves' ophthalmopathy. The chain couples TRBV20-1 to TRBJ2-1; 8 nucleotides align to TRBD2. Sequencing was done on a sample of blood. The CDR3 spells CSARLGLASYNEQFF. In DNA form, the CDR3 reads TGCAGTGCTAGACTTGGACTAGCCTCCTACAATGAGCAGTTCTTC.